One and the same sample provided the 14 T cell receptor beta chains below, sequenced in a study of molecular identifiers for immune sequencing clone quantification (dated by TCRdb to the late 2010s). Preparation of the library involved PCR. TCRdb lists the instrument as NextSeq 500. The public reads were quality trimmed at Q25 with fastp and then assembled into clones with MiXCR by TCRdb, keeping productive beta chains. Here each entry gathers all rows of one CDR3 protein and keeps the most common genes and DNA. Across this sample there are under 800,000 distinct CDR3 sequences, with about 25% seen only once. Around 0.78% of the sample is held by the ten biggest clonotypes. Material for sequencing was naive CD8+ T cells from blood, with Jurkat cell RNA spiked in. The cell subset or site label, as the study defines it: FACS-sorted CD8+CD4-CCR7+CD45RA+ naive T cells. All receptors come from a human donor in good health. Some libraries in this study had Jurkat cell RNA spiked in.

About this clonotype itself: The junction does not match germline at one end; this may be a read error. The J gene is TRBJ2-6, the V gene TRBV11-1; unclear D gene. CDR3 length: 15 residues. The germline V gene encodes CDR1 SGHAT and CDR2 FQDESV (reference sequence). The CDR3 is CASSRSFSGVNVLTF. CDR3 nucleotides: TGTGCCAGCAGCCGTTCATTCTCTGGGGTCAACGTCCTGACTTTC.

As for this clonotype: The germline gene is not matched at one end of the junction; a read error may be the cause. V and J are TRBV25-1 and TRBJ1-1; no clear D. This CDR3 contains 12 residues. Per the germline V gene, CDR1 is MGHDK and CDR2 is SYGVNS. The CDR3 sequence: CAGSESGPEAFF. The CDR3 bases are TGTGCCGGCAGTGAATCCGGGCCTGAAGCTTTCTTT.

The rearrangement uses TRBV27 and TRBJ1-1, with D possibly TRBD1 on 6 matching bases. This CDR3 spans 13 amino acids. Germline CDR1 reads MNHEY; CDR2 reads SMNVEV (reference sequence). V lost 4 bases and J lost 8, with 14 bases in between. The DNA for the CDR3 is TGTGCCAGCAGTTACGCAGGGGAAATCGAAGCTTTCTTT. Translating gives CASSYAGEIEAFF.

This clonotype appeared many times. V usage is TRBV12-3 or TRBV12-4 and J usage is TRBJ1-5, with 12 bases lining up with TRBD1. V shed 6 bases and J 4 bases; nucleotides not matched to a gene: 4. This CDR3 region has 15 residues. CDR3 bases: TGTGCCAGCAGGCCGGGACAGGGGGCTAATCAGCCCCAGCATTTT. Its protein is CASRPGQGANQPQHF.

In its sample, this clonotype was seen a few times. The J gene is TRBJ2-7, the V gene TRBV29-1; D gene uncertain. Germline-derived CDR1 and CDR2 are SQVTM and ANQGSEA. V shed 4 bases and J shed 2 bases, with 12 bases lying between them. This CDR3 region has 13 residues. The CDR3: CSVGTTETYEQYF. As DNA, the CDR3 is TGCAGCGTTGGAACTACAGAGACCTACGAGCAGTACTTC.

V is TRBV20-1 and J is TRBJ2-7; D is perhaps TRBD1 (7 bases). CDR3 length: 14 amino acids. Germline V gene sequence: CDR1 DFQATT, CDR2 SNEGSKA (reference sequence). V shed 6 bases and J shed 3 bases, with 18 bases lying between them. The CDR3 loop reads CSARDSLEGYEQYF. DNA for the CDR3: TGCAGTGCGCGGGACAGTTTAGAGGGCTACGAGCAGTACTTC.

Comment on this clonotype: It is likely a read error, because the conserved phenylalanine at the end of the CDR3 is missing. This chain links TRBV3-1 with TRBJ2-5; 11 bases align to TRBD2. The germline gives CDR1 LGHDT, CDR2 YNNKEL (reference sequence). The CDR3 has 20 amino acids. DNA for the CDR3: TGTGCCAGCAGCCAAGATCCGGTGGCTAGCGGGGGGCCCAACCAAGAGACACAGTACTTG. It codes for CASSQDPVASGGPNQETQYL.

In regard to this clonotype: The CDR3 ends on some other residue instead of the conserved phenylalanine or tryptophan, so this is likely a read error. The DNA is omitted, as the CDR3 cannot be located on it reliably, and the CDR3 follows TCRdb's listing. The chain combines TRBV6-2 or TRBV6-3 with TRBJ1-1. The CDR3 sequence runs 14 residues, both termini included. Germline lookup yields CDR1 MNHEY and CDR2 SVGEGT. The chain's CDR3 is CASSYAGPRTEALL.

This clonotype was observed at least ten times. V usage is TRBV20-1 and J usage is TRBJ2-3; D not certain. Looked up from germline, CDR1 is DFQATT and CDR2 is SNEGSKA (reference sequence). Deletions cut 4 bases from V and 5 bases from J, with 13 bases between. CDR3 length equals 13 residues. CDR3 DNA sequence: TGCAGTGCTAACTACCAAGCCCAAGATACGCAGTATTTT. Encoded protein: CSANYQAQDTQYF.

The rearrangement joins TRBV7-9 to TRBJ1-1, with D perhaps matching TRBD1 (5 bases). There are 12 residues in the CDR3. Trimming removed 7 bases from V and 2 bases from J, with 8 bases in between. Per germline, CDR1 SEHNR and CDR2 FQNEAQ (reference sequence). The CDR3 reads CASTGINTEAFF. The CDR3 DNA reads as TGTGCCAGCACAGGGATAAACACTGAAGCTTTCTTT.

This clonotype was seen at least ten times. The rearrangement links TRBV29-1 to TRBJ2-1; 8 nucleotides match TRBD2. The CDR3 extends over 15 amino acids. Trimming cost V 7 bases and J 10 bases; bases outside gene matches: 18. Per germline, CDR1 SQVTM and CDR2 ANQGSEA. This chain's CDR3 is CSAEIGGGRREEQFF. The CDR3 nucleotides read TGCAGCGCCGAAATTGGCGGGGGGCGGAGAGAGGAGCAGTTCTTC.

Worth noting for this clonotype: A much larger clone lies one base from this, so it may be a read error. The chain joins TRBV2 to TRBJ1-5, with D possibly matching TRBD1 (5 bases). The CDR3 totals 18 residues. With 5 bases removed from V and 3 bases from J, the gap between germline ends came to 23 bases. Looked up from germline, CDR1 is SNHLY and CDR2 is FYNNEI. CDR3 amino acids: CASSSEQDSPASNQPQHF. In DNA, the CDR3 is TGTGCCAGCAGTTCAGAGCAAGACAGCCCTGCGTCCAATCAGCCCCAGCATTTT.

As concerns this clonotype: A much more abundant neighbour one base away suggests this may be a read error. The V gene is TRBV7-9, the J gene TRBJ2-3, with D uncertain. The CDR3 runs to 15 residues. Germline values: CDR1 SEHNR, CDR2 FQNEAQ (reference sequence). In DNA form, the CDR3 reads TGTGCCAGCGGCTTTGTCCTGTCCGGCGCAGATACGCAGTATTTT. This gives the protein CASGFVLSGADTQYF.

This clonotype appeared once. A much larger clonotype is one base distant, so this may be a read error. The chain carries TRBV13 and TRBJ1-5; possibly TRBD1 for D (5 bases). The CDR3 length is 16 residues. Germline CDR1 reads PRHDT; CDR2 reads FYEKMQ (reference sequence). The V and J ends lost 4 bases and 0 bases respectively, with 13 bases between them. The CDR3 loop reads CASSWRGTDSNQPQHF. In nucleotides, the CDR3 is TGTGCCAGCAGCTGGCGTGGGACGGATAGCAATCAGCCCCAGCATTTT.